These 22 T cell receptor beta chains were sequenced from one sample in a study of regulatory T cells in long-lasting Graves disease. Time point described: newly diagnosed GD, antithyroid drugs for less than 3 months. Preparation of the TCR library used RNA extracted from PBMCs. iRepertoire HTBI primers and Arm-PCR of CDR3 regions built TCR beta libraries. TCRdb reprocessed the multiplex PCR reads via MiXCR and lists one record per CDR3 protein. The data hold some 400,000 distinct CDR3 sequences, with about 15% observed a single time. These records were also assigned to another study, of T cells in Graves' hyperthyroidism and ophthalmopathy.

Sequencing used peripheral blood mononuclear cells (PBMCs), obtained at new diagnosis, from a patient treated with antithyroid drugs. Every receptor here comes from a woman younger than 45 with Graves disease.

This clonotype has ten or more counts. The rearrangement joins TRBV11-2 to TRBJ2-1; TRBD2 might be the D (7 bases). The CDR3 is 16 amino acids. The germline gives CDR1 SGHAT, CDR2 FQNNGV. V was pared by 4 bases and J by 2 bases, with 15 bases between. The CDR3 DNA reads TGTGCCAGCAGCTCAGGGGCGGGAGCTACCTACAATGAGCAGTTCTTC. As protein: CASSSGAGATYNEQFF.

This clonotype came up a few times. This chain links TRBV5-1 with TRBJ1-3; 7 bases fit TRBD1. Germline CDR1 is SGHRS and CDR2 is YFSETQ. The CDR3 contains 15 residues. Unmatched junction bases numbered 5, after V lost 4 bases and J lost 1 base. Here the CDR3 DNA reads TGCGCCAGCAGCACCTCGACAGGGTCTGGAAACACCATATATTTT. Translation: CASSTSTGSGNTIYF.

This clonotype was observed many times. The CDR3 sequence: CASSLGQGNQPQHF. The CDR3 nucleotides are TGTGCCAGCAGCTTAGGACAGGGCAATCAGCCCCAGCATTTT. V gene TRBV6-5 combines with J gene TRBJ1-5; 7 bases are a match to TRBD1. With V trimmed by 6 bases and J by 2 bases, 4 bases remained unmatched. CDR3 size: 14 residues. Germline V gene sequence: CDR1 MNHEY, CDR2 SVGAGI.

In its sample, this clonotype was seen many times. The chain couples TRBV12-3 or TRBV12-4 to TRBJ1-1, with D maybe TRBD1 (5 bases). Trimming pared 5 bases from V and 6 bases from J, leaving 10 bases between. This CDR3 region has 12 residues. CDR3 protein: CASSHGGAEAFF. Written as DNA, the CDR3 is TGTGCCAGCAGTCATGGGGGGGCTGAAGCTTTCTTT.

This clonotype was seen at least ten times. In nucleotides, the CDR3 is TGTGCCAGCAGCCAAGATGGCAGGGGGCCCCCAGATACGCAGTATTTT. Translating it yields CASSQDGRGPPDTQYF. The chain links TRBV3-1 to TRBJ2-3, with 8 positions matching TRBD1. The CDR3 is 16 residues long. The V gene end was trimmed by 0 bases and the J gene end by 4 bases; junction bases not matched to a gene: 6. Germline CDR1 is LGHDT and CDR2 is YNNKEL (reference sequence).

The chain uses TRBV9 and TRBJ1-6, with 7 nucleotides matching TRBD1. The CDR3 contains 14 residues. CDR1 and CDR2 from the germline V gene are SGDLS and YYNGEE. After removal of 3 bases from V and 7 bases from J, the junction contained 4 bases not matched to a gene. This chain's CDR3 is CASSGNRGNSPLHF. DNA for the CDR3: TGTGCCAGCAGCGGGAACAGGGGAAATTCACCCCTCCACTTT.

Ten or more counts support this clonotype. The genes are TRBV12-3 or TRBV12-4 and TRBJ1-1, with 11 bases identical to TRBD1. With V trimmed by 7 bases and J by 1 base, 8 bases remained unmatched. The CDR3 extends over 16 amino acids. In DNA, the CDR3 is TGTGCCAGCACTTTGGGACAGGGGGTAACGAACACTGAAGCTTTCTTT. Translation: CASTLGQGVTNTEAFF.

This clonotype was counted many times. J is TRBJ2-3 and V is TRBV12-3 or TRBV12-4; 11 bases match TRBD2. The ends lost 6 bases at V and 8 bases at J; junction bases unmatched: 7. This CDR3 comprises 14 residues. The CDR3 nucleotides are TGTGCCAGCAGCCAAACTAGCGGGAGCACTACGCAGTATTTT. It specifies CASSQTSGSTTQYF.

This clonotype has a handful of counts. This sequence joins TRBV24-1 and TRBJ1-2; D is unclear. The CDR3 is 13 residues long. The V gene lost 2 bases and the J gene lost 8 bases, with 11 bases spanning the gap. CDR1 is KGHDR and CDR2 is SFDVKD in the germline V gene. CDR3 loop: CATSDWRGSGYTF. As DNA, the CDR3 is TGTGCCACCAGTGATTGGCGGGGATCGGGCTACACCTTC.

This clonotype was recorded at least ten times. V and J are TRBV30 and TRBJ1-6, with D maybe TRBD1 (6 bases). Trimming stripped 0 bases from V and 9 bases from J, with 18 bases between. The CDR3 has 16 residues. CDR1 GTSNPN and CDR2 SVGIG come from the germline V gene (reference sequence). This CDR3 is CAWSVLSDSVTSPLHF. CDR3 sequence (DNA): TGTGCCTGGAGTGTACTGTCGGACAGTGTAACTTCACCCCTCCACTTT.

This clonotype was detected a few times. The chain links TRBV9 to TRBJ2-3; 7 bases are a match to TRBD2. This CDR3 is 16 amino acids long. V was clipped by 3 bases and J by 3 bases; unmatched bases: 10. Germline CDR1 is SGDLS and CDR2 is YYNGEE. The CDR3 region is CASSGREGAPTDTQYF. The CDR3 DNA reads TGTGCCAGCAGCGGAAGGGAGGGAGCCCCTACAGATACGCAGTATTTT. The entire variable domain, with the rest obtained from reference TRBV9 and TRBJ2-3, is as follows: DSGVTQTPKHLITATGQRVTLRCSPRSGDLSVYWYQQSLDQGLQFLIQYYNGEERAKGNILERFSAQQFPDLHSELNLSSLELGDSALYFCASSGREGAPTDTQYFGPGTRLTVL.

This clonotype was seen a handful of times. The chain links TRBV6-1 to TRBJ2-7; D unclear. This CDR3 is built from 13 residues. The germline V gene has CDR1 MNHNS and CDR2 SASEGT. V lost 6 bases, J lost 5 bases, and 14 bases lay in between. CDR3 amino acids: CASREQWANEQYF. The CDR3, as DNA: TGTGCCAGCAGAGAACAGTGGGCGAACGAGCAGTACTTC.

CDR3 sequence (DNA): TGTGCCAGTAGTACCGGGACGGATAATTCACCCCTCCACTTT. This gives the protein CASSTGTDNSPLHF. The chain is built from TRBV19 and TRBJ1-6; tentatively, D is TRBD1 (5 bases). The CDR3 loop spans 14 amino acids. V gave up 4 bases and J gave up 5 bases, with 9 bases separating them. The germline V gene encodes CDR1 LNHDA and CDR2 SQIVND (reference sequence).

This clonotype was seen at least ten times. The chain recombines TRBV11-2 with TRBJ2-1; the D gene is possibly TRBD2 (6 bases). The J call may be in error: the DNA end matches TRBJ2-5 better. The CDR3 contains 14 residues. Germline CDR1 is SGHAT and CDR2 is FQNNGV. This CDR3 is CASSFYRGQETQYF. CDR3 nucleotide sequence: TGTGCCAGCAGCTTTTATCGGGGGCAAGAGACCCAGTACTTC.

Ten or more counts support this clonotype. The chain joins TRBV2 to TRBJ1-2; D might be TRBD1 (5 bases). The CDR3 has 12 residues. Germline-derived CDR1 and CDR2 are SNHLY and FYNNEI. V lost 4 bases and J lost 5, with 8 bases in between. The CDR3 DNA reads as TGTGCCAGCAGTGGGGGGAGTTATGGCTACACCTTC. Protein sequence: CASSGGSYGYTF.

CDR3 protein: CATSKGLAGGDEQFF. As DNA, the CDR3 is TGTGCCACCAGCAAAGGACTAGCGGGAGGCGATGAGCAGTTCTTC. The V call is TRBV15, the J call TRBJ2-1; 14 bases are a match to TRBD2. CDR1 and CDR2 (germline): LNHNV, YYDKDF (reference sequence). Unmatched junction bases numbered 4, after V lost 4 bases and J lost 8 bases. The CDR3 length is 15 residues. Variable domain in full (rest from reference TRBV15 and TRBJ2-1): DAMVIQNPRYQVTQFGKPVTLSCSQTLNHNVMYWYQQKSSQAPKLLFHYYDKDFNNEADTPDNFQSRRPNTSFCFLDIRSPGLGDTAMYLCATSKGLAGGDEQFFGPGTRLTVL.

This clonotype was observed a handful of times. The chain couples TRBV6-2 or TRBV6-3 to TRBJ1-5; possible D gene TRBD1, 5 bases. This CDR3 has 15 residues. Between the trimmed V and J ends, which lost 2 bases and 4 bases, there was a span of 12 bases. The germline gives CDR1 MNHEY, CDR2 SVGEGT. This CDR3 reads CASSYAKGDNQPQHF. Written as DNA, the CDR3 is TGTGCCAGCAGTTACGCTAAAGGGGATAATCAGCCCCAGCATTTT.

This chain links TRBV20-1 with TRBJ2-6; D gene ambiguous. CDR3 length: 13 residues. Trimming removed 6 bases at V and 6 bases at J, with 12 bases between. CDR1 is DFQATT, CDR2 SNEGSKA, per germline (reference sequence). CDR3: CSAPPFEANVLTF. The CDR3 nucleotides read TGCAGTGCCCCCCCATTTGAGGCCAACGTCCTGACTTTC.

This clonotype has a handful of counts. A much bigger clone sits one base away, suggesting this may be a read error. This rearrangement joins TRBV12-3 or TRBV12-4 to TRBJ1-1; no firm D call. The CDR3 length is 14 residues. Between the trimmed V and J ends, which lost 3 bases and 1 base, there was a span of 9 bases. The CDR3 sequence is CASSFNPANTEAFF. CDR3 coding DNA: TGTGCCAGCAGTTTTAATCCAGCGAACACTGAAGCTTTCTTT.

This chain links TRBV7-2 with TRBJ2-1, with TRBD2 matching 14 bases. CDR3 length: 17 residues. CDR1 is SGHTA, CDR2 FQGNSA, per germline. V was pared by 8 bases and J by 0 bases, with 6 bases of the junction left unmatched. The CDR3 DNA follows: TGTGCCAGCCAAGGACTAGCGGGAGGACGCTCCTACAATGAGCAGTTCTTC. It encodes CASQGLAGGRSYNEQFF.

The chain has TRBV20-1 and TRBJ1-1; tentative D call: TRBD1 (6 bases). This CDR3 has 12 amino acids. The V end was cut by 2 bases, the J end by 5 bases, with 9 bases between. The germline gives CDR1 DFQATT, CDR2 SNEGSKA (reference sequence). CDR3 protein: CSARRGMTEAFF. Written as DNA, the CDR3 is TGCAGTGCTAGAAGGGGGATGACTGAAGCTTTCTTT.

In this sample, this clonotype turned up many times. CDR3 protein: CASSFQATNEKLFF. The CDR3 region has the DNA TGTGCCAGCAGTTTCCAGGCAACTAATGAAAAACTGTTTTTT. The genes are TRBV12-3 or TRBV12-4 and TRBJ1-4; no firm D call. Trimming cost V 3 bases and J 0 bases, with 5 bases left between them. The CDR3 sequence is 14 residues long.